The 30 T cell receptor beta chains reported below all come from one sample, sequenced in a study of shared clonotypes between healthy human individuals. This table comes from immunoSEQ multiplex PCR, and its TCRdb copy is limited to in-frame clones, with some not included. The data show roughly 1 million clones, with around 76% seen just once and 1.4% to 1.5% held by the top ten. The specimen sequenced was memory CD4+ T cells sorted from blood. As for subset: CD45RA-negative fraction. The source is a man aged 18 to 30 in good health.

This clone has just one count. The J gene is TRBJ2-3, the V gene TRBV9; 7 bases fit TRBD1. Germline lookup yields CDR1 SGDLS and CDR2 YYNGEE. CDR3 length: 14 amino acids. V was pared by 3 bases and J by 2 bases, with 3 bases of the junction left unmatched. Written as DNA, the CDR3 is TGTGCCAGCAGCGCGACAGGGTCCACAGATACGCAGTATTTT. Residues: CASSATGSTDTQYF.

As regards this clone: Other DNA sequences in the same sample also yield this CDR3. The chain recombines TRBV11-3 with TRBJ2-3; 8 bases align to TRBD2. Losses at the gene ends were 1 base for V and 0 bases for J; bases not matched to a gene: 6. Germline V gene data show CDR1 as SGHNT and CDR2 as YENEEA. The CDR3 runs to 17 residues. Here the CDR3 reads CASSLGTSGGSTDTQYF. The DNA of the CDR3 is TGTGCCAGCAGCTTAGGAACTAGCGGAGGAAGCACAGATACGCAGTATTTT.

J is TRBJ1-5 and V is TRBV2; possibly TRBD1 for D (5 bases). V shed 4 bases and J shed 3 bases, with 13 bases lying between them. The CDR3 runs to 15 residues. The germline gives CDR1 SNHLY, CDR2 FYNNEI. CDR3 in DNA: TGTGCCAGCAGTGCGGGGGGGGGATTCAATCAGCCCCAGCATTTT. Translation: CASSAGGGFNQPQHF.

The gene calls are TRBV19 and TRBJ1-2, with unresolved D. The CDR3 sequence is 14 residues long. Trimming left V 2 bases short and J 9 bases short, with 16 bases between. Germline CDR1 reads LNHDA; CDR2 reads SQIVND (reference sequence). In DNA form, the CDR3 reads TGTGCCAGTAGTATATCGTTGGGGAGTGGACGCTACACCTTC. Its protein product is CASSISLGSGRYTF.

V usage is TRBV5-6 and J usage is TRBJ1-2; D possibly corresponds to TRBD1 (5 bases). This CDR3 has 12 residues. Trimming took 2 bases from V and 5 from J, leaving 7 bases between them. Per the germline V gene, CDR1 is SGHDT and CDR2 is YYEEEE. The CDR3, as DNA: TGTGCCAGCAGCTTAGACAGATATGGCTACACCTTC. This sequence encodes CASSLDRYGYTF.

The J gene is TRBJ1-6, the V gene TRBV14; D uncertain. The CDR3 has 14 residues. Between the trimmed V and J ends, which lost 2 bases and 9 bases, there was a span of 11 bases. Germline loops: CDR1 SGHDN, CDR2 FVKESK. CDR3 DNA sequence: TGTGCCAGCAGCCAAACCGGCCCCACTTCACCCCTCCACTTT. It specifies CASSQTGPTSPLHF. The complete variable domain, with remaining parts taken from reference TRBV14 and TRBJ1-6, reads EAGVTQFPSHSVIEKGQTVTLRCDPISGHDNLYWYRRVMGKEIKFLLHFVKESKQDESGMPNNRFLAERTGGTYSTLKVQPAELEDSGVYFCASSQTGPTSPLHFGNGTRLTVT.

The chain links TRBV30 to TRBJ2-2, with 11 bases that match TRBD2. The V and J ends lost 3 bases and 9 bases, in that order; junction bases with no gene match: 6. This CDR3 region has 14 residues. Germline CDR1 and CDR2: GTSNPN and SVGIG (reference sequence). The CDR3 DNA follows: TGTGCCTGGAGCACTAGCGGGAGTATCTGGGAGCTGTTTTTT. Its protein product is CAWSTSGSIWELFF.

This clone was observed a few times. At the DNA level, this CDR3 is encoded by other sequences in the same sample as well. This chain joins TRBV7-2 and TRBJ1-1; maybe TRBD1 (6 bases). This CDR3 comprises 14 residues. CDR1 and CDR2 from the germline V gene are SGHTA and FQGNSA. Trimming stripped 3 bases from V and 1 base from J, with 9 bases between. This chain's CDR3 is CASSLGRGNTEAFF. The CDR3 nucleotides are TGTGCCAGCAGCTTGGGCAGGGGGAACACTGAAGCTTTCTTT.

The V gene is TRBV5-5, the J gene TRBJ2-2; D not resolved. The CDR3 consists of 16 residues. CDR1 SGHKS and CDR2 YYEKEE come from the germline V gene (reference sequence). V lost 0 bases and J lost 4, with 13 bases in between. The DNA for the CDR3 is TGTGCCAGCAGCTTGGTTGGCAGCCAAGGCACCGGGGAGCTGTTTTTT. Protein: CASSLVGSQGTGELFF.

The gene calls are TRBV6-5 and TRBJ1-5; TRBD1 aligns across 9 bases. The germline V gene has CDR1 MNHEY and CDR2 SVGAGI. The CDR3 is made up of 14 amino acids. V gave up 6 bases and J gave up 7 bases; unmatched junction bases: 7. The CDR3 region is CASSNTGGEQPQHF. The CDR3 DNA sequence: TGTGCCAGCAGCAATACAGGGGGCGAACAGCCCCAGCATTTT.

The chain uses TRBV7-2 and TRBJ2-5; 9 bases fit TRBD1. With V trimmed by 3 bases and J by 1 base, 3 bases remained unmatched. The CDR3 runs to 15 residues. Germline CDR1 reads SGHTA; CDR2 reads FQGNSA. The CDR3 DNA reads TGTGCCAGCAGCTTCGGGGACAGGGCCCAAGAGACCCAGTACTTC. It translates to CASSFGDRAQETQYF.

The J gene is TRBJ2-7, the V gene TRBV2; the D gene is possibly TRBD1 (7 bases). V was pared by 7 bases and J by 0 bases, with 16 bases between. The germline gives CDR1 SNHLY, CDR2 FYNNEI. This CDR3 region has 15 residues. CDR3 DNA: TGTGCCAGCACCCTGCAGGGGGGTACCTCCTACGAGCAGTACTTC. It is translated as CASTLQGGTSYEQYF.

This clone has at least ten counts. V gene TRBV5-1 combines with J gene TRBJ2-1; 7 nucleotides match TRBD2. Germline CDR1 and CDR2: SGHRS and YFSETQ. V dropped 1 base and J dropped 8; count of bases not matched to a gene: 3. This CDR3 is built from 13 residues. The DNA for the CDR3 is TGCGCCAGCAGCTTGCGGGGGGTTGATGAGCAGTTCTTC. This translates into CASSLRGVDEQFF.

The V gene is TRBV10-3, the J gene TRBJ2-5; 14 bases match TRBD2. Looked up from germline, CDR1 is ENHRY and CDR2 is SYGVKD. Trimming at V came to 4 bases and at J to 4 bases, leaving 8 bases not matched to a gene. The CDR3 has 17 residues. CDR3 region: CAISAGTSGGLVETQYF. CDR3 DNA sequence: TGTGCCATCAGTGCCGGGACTAGCGGGGGTCTGGTAGAGACCCAGTACTTC.

The chain recombines TRBV10-3 with TRBJ2-2; possibly TRBD1 or TRBD2 for D (5 bases each). Germline values: CDR1 ENHRY, CDR2 SYGVKD. This CDR3 is 15 amino acids long. With 6 bases removed from V and 4 bases from J, the gap between germline ends came to 15 bases. The DNA of the CDR3 is TGTGCCATCAGCGGGTATGCTGGGGGCACCGGGGAGCTGTTTTTT. This gives the protein CAISGYAGGTGELFF.

The chain recombines TRBV29-1 with TRBJ2-2, with TRBD2 identical over 7 bases. The J segment lost 0 bases and the V segment lost 7 bases, leaving 8 bases of the junction unmatched. Germline V gene sequence: CDR1 SQVTM, CDR2 ANQGSEA. The CDR3 is made up of 15 amino acids. The CDR3 loop is CSARVAGANTGELFF. The CDR3 nucleotides are TGCAGCGCCCGGGTGGCGGGGGCGAACACCGGGGAGCTGTTTTTT.

The CDR3: CASSHPATADQPQHF. The CDR3 DNA reads TGTGCCAGCAGCCACCCCGCCACCGCCGATCAGCCCCAGCATTTT. V usage is TRBV7-8 and J usage is TRBJ1-5; D is unresolved. V lost 5 bases and J 5 bases, leaving 16 bases between the germline ends. This CDR3 comprises 15 residues. The germline V gene encodes CDR1 SGHVS and CDR2 FQNEAQ.

This clone has a handful of counts. The chain links TRBV19 to TRBJ2-3; 13 bases are shared with TRBD2. The germline CDR1 and CDR2 sequences are LNHDA and SQIVND (reference sequence). The CDR3 runs 13 residues. J gave up 6 bases and V 9 bases, and 3 bases lay outside the gene matches. As DNA, the CDR3 is TGTGCCAGCGGACTAGCGGGAGTGGATACGCAGTATTTT. Protein: CASGLAGVDTQYF.

The CDR3 spells CASSLSSGGTLSTDTQYF. The CDR3 DNA follows: TGTGCCAGCAGTCTTAGTAGCGGGGGGACCCTTAGCACAGATACGCAGTATTTT. The rearrangement joins TRBV27 to TRBJ2-3, with 10 bases matching TRBD2. Germline V lookup: CDR1 MNHEY, CDR2 SMNVEV (reference sequence). V was clipped by 5 bases and J by 0 bases; unmatched bases: 11. The CDR3 is 18 residues long.

CDR3 protein: CASSSSGTSYNEQFF. The CDR3 DNA follows: TGCGCCAGCAGTTCTAGCGGTACCTCCTACAATGAGCAGTTCTTC. This sequence joins TRBV5-1 and TRBJ2-1, with 7 bases that match TRBD2. From germline, CDR1 is SGHRS and CDR2 YFSETQ. J was trimmed by 0 bases and V by 5 bases; bases with no gene match: 5. The CDR3 totals 15 residues.

This clone appeared once. The chain combines TRBV7-9 with TRBJ2-7; TRBD1 matches 8 bases. This CDR3 is 14 amino acids long. V was pared by 4 bases and J by 4 bases, with 6 bases of the junction left unmatched. The germline CDR1 and CDR2 sequences are SEHNR and FQNEAQ (reference sequence). The CDR3 reads CASSYGQGEYEQYF. As DNA, the CDR3 is TGTGCCAGCAGCTACGGACAGGGAGAGTACGAGCAGTACTTC.

DNA of the CDR3: TGCGCCAGCAGCCAAGGCCTTGCTAGGGGGTCGAGAGGGGAGCTGTTTTTT. Encoded protein: CASSQGLARGSRGELFF. The rearrangement uses TRBV4-3 and TRBJ2-2, with D possibly being TRBD1 (6 bases). Germline CDR1 reads LGHNA; CDR2 reads YSLEER. The length of the CDR3 is 17 residues. V was trimmed by 1 base and J by 8 bases, leaving 20 bases between them.

This clone appeared many times. J is TRBJ1-5 and V is TRBV19; 9 bases align to TRBD1. This CDR3 is built from 16 residues. The germline CDR1 and CDR2 sequences are LNHDA and SQIVND (reference sequence). J gave up 1 base and V 4 bases, and 5 bases lay outside the gene matches. The CDR3 coding sequence is TGTGCCAGTAGTAAGGACAGGGGTTGGAGCAATCAGCCCCAGCATTTT. Its translation: CASSKDRGWSNQPQHF. Based on the CDR3 plus reference TRBV19 and TRBJ1-5, the full variable domain is DGGITQSPKYLFRKEGQNVTLSCEQNLNHDAMYWYRQDPGQGLRLIYYSQIVNDFQKGDIAEGYSVSREKKESFPLTVTSAQKNPTAFYLCASSKDRGWSNQPQHFGDGTRLSIL.

The V gene is TRBV5-1, the J gene TRBJ2-6; tentatively, D is TRBD1 or TRBD2 (6 bases each). The CDR3 has 17 residues. The germline V and J ends were trimmed by 4 bases and 0 bases, with 14 bases remaining between them. Germline V CDR1 and CDR2: SGHRS, YFSETQ. The CDR3 is CASSPGAGLSGANVLTF. The CDR3 bases are TGCGCCAGCAGCCCGGGGGCTGGCCTCTCTGGGGCCAACGTCCTGACTTTC.

V and J are TRBV6-1 and TRBJ2-3, with unresolved D. This CDR3 is 15 amino acids long. CDR1 and CDR2 from the germline V gene are MNHNS and SASEGT. V was clipped by 4 bases and J by 0 bases, with 11 bases between them. This CDR3 reads CASSGVGKSTDTQYF. The CDR3 DNA reads TGTGCCAGCAGTGGAGTGGGGAAGAGCACAGATACGCAGTATTTT.

This sequence joins TRBV4-1 and TRBJ1-6; 9 positions match TRBD1. V shed 6 bases and J 7 bases; nucleotides not matched to a gene: 7. CDR1 and CDR2 from the germline V gene are MGHRA and YSYEKL. The length of the CDR3 is 15 residues. Here the CDR3 DNA reads TGCGCCAGCAGTCTGCGGGACAGGGAAAATTCACCCCTCCACTTT. Translating gives CASSLRDRENSPLHF.

The rearrangement uses TRBV29-1 and TRBJ2-3; no clear D gene. CDR1 is SQVTM, CDR2 ANQGSEA, per germline. This CDR3 region has 13 residues. V lost 7 bases, J lost 0 bases, and 11 bases lay in between. The CDR3 DNA reads as TGCAGCGCGGCGGCCCTAAGCACAGATACGCAGTATTTT. Amino acids: CSAAALSTDTQYF.

The V and J genes are TRBV7-9 and TRBJ2-1, with 13 bases aligning to TRBD2. Losses at the gene ends were 11 bases for V and 8 bases for J; bases not matched to a gene: 9. The CDR3 covers 14 residues. CDR1 and CDR2 from the germline V gene are SEHNR and FQNEAQ (reference sequence). The CDR3 is CASGETSGRHEQFF. CDR3 DNA sequence: TGTGCCTCGGGAGAGACTAGCGGGAGGCATGAGCAGTTCTTC.

This chain uses TRBV7-9 with TRBJ1-1; D uncertain. CDR1 and CDR2 (germline): SEHNR, FQNEAQ (reference sequence). CDR3 size: 14 residues. Trimming took off 1 base at V and 1 base at J, with 7 bases between the two ends. In nucleotides, the CDR3 is TGTGCCAGCAGCTTAGTGGTTGCGAACACTGAAGCTTTCTTT. It yields the protein CASSLVVANTEAFF.

The DNA for the CDR3 is TGTGCCAGCAGCTTGGCCAGGGAAGCCTCCTATGGCTACACCTTC. Amino acid sequence: CASSLAREASYGYTF. The rearrangement uses TRBV5-4 and TRBJ1-2; weak D call: TRBD1 (5 bases). Germline V gene sequence: CDR1 SGHNT, CDR2 YYREEE (reference sequence). The CDR3 sequence is 15 residues long. The germline V and J ends were trimmed by 0 bases and 4 bases, with 13 bases remaining between them.